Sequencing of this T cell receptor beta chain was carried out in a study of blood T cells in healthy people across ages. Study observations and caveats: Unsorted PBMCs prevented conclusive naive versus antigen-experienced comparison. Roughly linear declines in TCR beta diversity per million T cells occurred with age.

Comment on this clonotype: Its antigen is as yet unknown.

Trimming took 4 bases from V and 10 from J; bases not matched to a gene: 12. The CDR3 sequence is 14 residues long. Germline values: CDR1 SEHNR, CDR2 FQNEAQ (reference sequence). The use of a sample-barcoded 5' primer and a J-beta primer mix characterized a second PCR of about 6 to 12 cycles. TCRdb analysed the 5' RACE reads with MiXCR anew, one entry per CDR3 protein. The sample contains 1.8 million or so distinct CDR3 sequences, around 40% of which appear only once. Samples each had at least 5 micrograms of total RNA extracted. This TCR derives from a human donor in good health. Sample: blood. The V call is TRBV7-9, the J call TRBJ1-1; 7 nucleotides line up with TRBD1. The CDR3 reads CASSSWDSRGPAFF. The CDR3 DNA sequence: TGTGCCAGCAGCTCATGGGACAGTCGAGGACCAGCTTTCTTT.